The 20 T cell receptor beta chains below all came from one sample that was sequenced in a study of blood T cell repertoires in COVID-19. Assay: immunoSEQ multiplex PCR; the TCRdb copy retains only in-frame clones and omits some. The sample has 200,000 or so clones; just under 85% are singletons. The sequencing sample was made of peripheral blood. These receptors originate from a human donor with acute or convalescent COVID-19. The donor label of this sample is uncertain.

The chain is built from TRBV11-2 and TRBJ2-6, with D hard to call. The V end was cut by 5 bases, the J end by 4 bases, with 9 bases between. The CDR3 runs 14 residues. CDR1 and CDR2 from the germline V gene are SGHAT and FQNNGV. As DNA, the CDR3 is TGTGCCAGCAGCACATCTAGGGGGGCCAACGTCCTGACTTTC. As protein: CASSTSRGANVLTF.

Only one count was recorded for this clone. The V gene is TRBV19, the J gene TRBJ2-2; TRBD2 matches at 10 bases. V trimming: 0 bases; J trimming: 4 bases; junction bases outside the gene matches: 5. CDR1 and CDR2 from the germline V gene are LNHDA and SQIVND (reference sequence). This CDR3 contains 17 residues. CDR3 sequence reads: CASSIESSGRATGELFF. As DNA, the CDR3 is TGTGCCAGTAGTATAGAGTCGAGCGGGAGGGCCACCGGGGAGCTGTTTTTT.

This rearrangement joins TRBV24-1 to TRBJ2-5, with TRBD2 matching 7 bases. The CDR3 totals 16 residues. Trimming removed 0 bases from V and 5 bases from J; junction bases left unmatched: 8. Germline lookup yields CDR1 KGHDR and CDR2 SFDVKD. CDR3 sequence (DNA): TGTGCCACCAGTGATTTGGGCAGAATCGGGGGGGAGACCCAGTACTTC. It encodes CATSDLGRIGGETQYF.

The rearrangement uses TRBV7-3 and TRBJ2-6; 11 bases align to TRBD1. Germline V lookup: CDR1 SGHTA, CDR2 FQGTGA. V lost 4 bases, J lost 3 bases, and 8 bases stayed unmatched. The CDR3 is 18 residues long. In nucleotides, the CDR3 is TGTGCCAGCAGCTCTCGGACAGGGGGCACGGTTGGGGCCAACGTCCTGACTTTC. It codes for CASSSRTGGTVGANVLTF.

The chain joins TRBV25-1 to TRBJ2-1; tentatively, D is TRBD2 (5 bases). With 5 bases removed from V and 6 bases from J, the gap between germline ends came to 14 bases. This CDR3 region has 14 residues. CDR1 MGHDK and CDR2 SYGVNS come from the germline V gene. The CDR3 region is CASSRPGVFNEQFF. CDR3 nucleotides: TGTGCCAGCAGTCGCCCCGGGGTTTTCAATGAGCAGTTCTTC. Filled out from reference TRBV25-1 and TRBJ2-1, the complete variable domain reads EADIYQTPRYLVIGTGKKITLECSQTMGHDKMYWYQQDPGMELHLIHYSYGVNSTEKGDLSSESTVSRIRTEHFPLTLESARPSHTSQYLCASSRPGVFNEQFFGPGTRLTVL.

The chain links TRBV19 to TRBJ2-7; D remains ambiguous. Germline CDR1 is LNHDA and CDR2 is SQIVND (reference sequence). This CDR3 comprises 12 residues. The V gene lost 5 bases and the J gene lost 2 bases, with 7 bases spanning the gap. The CDR3 sequence: CASSPSTYEQYF. The DNA of the CDR3 is TGTGCCAGTAGTCCCAGTACCTACGAGCAGTACTTC.

The gene calls are TRBV15 and TRBJ1-1; TRBD1 might be the D (6 bases). This CDR3 region has 15 residues. The V gene's germline CDR1 is LNHNV and CDR2 YYDKDF (reference sequence). Trimming cost V 1 base and J 1 base, with 10 bases left between them. CDR3 residues: CATSRGGGRNTEAFF. CDR3 sequence (DNA): TGTGCCACCAGCAGAGGGGGGGGCAGGAACACTGAAGCTTTCTTT.

V is TRBV3-1 (or the pseudogene TRBV3-2) and J is TRBJ1-4; D is uncertain. The CDR3 sequence is 16 residues long. The V end was cut by 0 bases, the J end by 2 bases, with 10 bases between. Per the germline V gene, CDR1 is LGHDT and CDR2 is YNNKEL (reference sequence). CDR3 residues: CASSQDLGRTNEKLFF. The CDR3 nucleotides are TGTGCCAGCAGCCAAGATTTAGGGAGGACTAATGAAAAACTGTTTTTT.

The chain uses TRBV24-1 and TRBJ1-6; possibly TRBD1 for D (5 bases). This CDR3 is built from 16 residues. The germline gives CDR1 KGHDR, CDR2 SFDVKD. Trimming removed 8 bases from V and 0 bases from J, with 13 bases in between. DNA of the CDR3: TGTGCCACCACAGGGCCCACAAGCTCCTATAATTCACCCCTCCACTTT. As protein: CATTGPTSSYNSPLHF.

The chain couples TRBV3-1 (or the pseudogene TRBV3-2) to TRBJ2-7, with a tentative D call TRBD2 (6 bases). The CDR3 extends over 13 amino acids. The V gene's germline CDR1 is LGHDT and CDR2 YNNKEL (reference sequence). The germline V and J ends were trimmed by 0 bases and 7 bases, with 10 bases remaining between them. The CDR3 bases are TGTGCCAGCAGCCAAGAAGGGGCGGGGGAGCAGTACTTC. Translation: CASSQEGAGEQYF.

The chain carries TRBV5-6 and TRBJ1-1; D may be TRBD1 (6 bases). The germline gives CDR1 SGHDT, CDR2 YYEEEE. Trimming removed 3 bases at V and 1 base at J, with 13 bases between. This CDR3 is built from 15 residues. CDR3 region: CASSSPDSANTEAFF. The CDR3 DNA sequence: TGTGCCAGCAGCTCTCCGGACAGCGCGAACACTGAAGCTTTCTTT.

The chain employs TRBV9 and TRBJ2-1; maybe TRBD1 (6 bases). V was trimmed by 0 bases and J by 2 bases, leaving 9 bases between them. The germline V gene has CDR1 SGDLS and CDR2 YYNGEE. The CDR3 sequence is 15 residues long. CDR3 region: CASSVGGTTYNEQFF. The CDR3, as DNA: TGTGCCAGCAGCGTAGGGGGGACAACCTACAATGAGCAGTTCTTC.

This chain uses TRBV18 with TRBJ1-5, with 10 bases matching TRBD1. This CDR3 is built from 16 residues. V lost 0 bases, J lost 7 bases, and 6 bases stayed unmatched. The V gene's germline CDR1 is KGHSH and CDR2 LQKENI. In DNA, the CDR3 is TGTGCCAGCTCACCACCTCTCGGACAGGGGGGACAGCCCCAGCATTTT. This gives the protein CASSPPLGQGGQPQHF.

The J gene is TRBJ1-2, the V gene TRBV18, with a weak D call TRBD1 (6 bases). This CDR3 region has 14 residues. Germline V gene sequence: CDR1 KGHSH, CDR2 LQKENI. V gave up 2 bases and J gave up 5 bases, with 12 bases separating them. DNA for the CDR3: TGTGCCAGCTCACCAATGGACAGCACGTATGGCTACACCTTC. Translated: CASSPMDSTYGYTF.

The chain recombines TRBV7-9 with TRBJ2-5, with 8 bases that match TRBD2. This CDR3 contains 14 residues. Germline-derived CDR1 and CDR2 are SEHNR and FQNEAQ (reference sequence). V was pared by 3 bases and J by 4 bases, with 4 bases of the junction left unmatched. The DNA for the CDR3 is TGTGCCAGCAGCTTGGGGCTAGCGGGAGAGACCCAGTACTTC. This codes for CASSLGLAGETQYF.

This clone appeared once. This rearrangement joins TRBV6-5 to TRBJ1-2, with a tentative D call TRBD1 (5 bases). Germline CDR1 MNHEY, CDR2 SVGAGI. CDR3 size: 13 residues. Trimming shortened V by 2 bases and J by 4 bases, and 8 bases separated the two germline ends. CDR3 protein: CASSYQGLYGYTF. The CDR3 DNA is TGTGCCAGCAGTTACCAGGGCCTCTATGGCTACACCTTC.

This chain uses TRBV7-2 with TRBJ2-3; 8 nucleotides line up with TRBD2. CDR1 and CDR2 from the germline V gene are SGHTA and FQGNSA. Losses at the gene ends were 2 bases for V and 0 bases for J; bases not matched to a gene: 4. The CDR3 is made up of 16 amino acids. In DNA, the CDR3 is TGTGCCAGCAGCTTACTAGCGGGTACTAGCACAGATACGCAGTATTTT. Amino acid sequence: CASSLLAGTSTDTQYF.

The DNA for the CDR3 is TGTGCCAGCAGGGACAGACCCGGTTCACCCCTCCACTTT. This codes for CASRDRPGSPLHF. The chain joins TRBV2 to TRBJ1-6, with D perhaps TRBD1 (6 bases). V was shortened by 6 bases and J by 9 bases, with 12 bases between the two germline ends. The CDR3 covers 13 residues. Germline-derived CDR1 and CDR2 are SNHLY and FYNNEI.

The rearrangement uses TRBV9 and TRBJ2-1, with 8 bases matching TRBD2. The CDR3 loop spans 15 amino acids. Germline V gives CDR1 SGDLS, CDR2 YYNGEE. Germline trimming cut 5 bases from V and 2 bases from J; bases unmatched to any gene: 6. Here the CDR3 DNA reads TGTGCCAGCAGTACAGCGGGAGATACCTACAATGAGCAGTTCTTC. It yields the protein CASSTAGDTYNEQFF.

This clone has only a few counts. The chain has TRBV5-1 and TRBJ2-3, with TRBD2 matching 12 bases. Trimming removed 3 bases from V and 0 bases from J; junction bases left unmatched: 2. Germline CDR1 SGHRS, CDR2 YFSETQ. The CDR3 contains 16 residues. DNA of the CDR3: TGCGCCAGCAGCTCACTAGCGGGAGGCAGCACAGATACGCAGTATTTT. This encodes CASSSLAGGSTDTQYF.